The 17 T cell receptor beta chains in this list originate from one sample, sequenced in a study of blood T cell repertoires in COVID-19. TCRdb's table, derived via immunoSEQ multiplex PCR, lists solely in-frame clones and lacks some. The sample contains 54,000 or so clones, 88% of which appear only once. Input material: peripheral blood. The receptors were gathered from a human donor in a cohort sampled during active COVID-19.

V usage is TRBV19 and J usage is TRBJ2-7; maybe TRBD2 (5 bases). Germline V gene data show CDR1 as LNHDA and CDR2 as SQIVND (reference sequence). The CDR3 has 14 residues. Trimming shortened V by 3 bases and J by 0 bases, and 9 bases separated the two germline ends. DNA of the CDR3: TGTGCCAGTAGTATTGAGGGCAGCTCCTACGAGCAGTACTTC. Its translation is CASSIEGSSYEQYF.

J is TRBJ2-6 and V is TRBV3-1 (or the pseudogene TRBV3-2); the match to TRBD2 covers 12 bases. Germline CDR1 reads LGHDT; CDR2 reads YNNKEL (reference sequence). V gave up 4 bases and J gave up 3 bases; unmatched junction bases: 10. The CDR3 sequence is 19 residues long. The CDR3 reads CASSLPLAGGPGGANVLTF. The CDR3 DNA is TGTGCCAGCAGCCTCCCCCTAGCGGGAGGGCCAGGTGGGGCCAACGTCCTGACTTTC.

CDR3 loop: CASRATPFYGYTF. In DNA, the CDR3 is TGTGCCAGTAGAGCGACTCCATTCTATGGCTACACCTTC. The rearrangement joins TRBV19 to TRBJ1-2; no definite D call. Deletions cut 6 bases from V and 4 bases from J, with 12 bases between. CDR1 and CDR2 (germline): LNHDA, SQIVND (reference sequence). The CDR3 contains 13 residues.

This rearrangement joins TRBV19 to TRBJ2-1; D might be TRBD2 (6 bases). The length of the CDR3 is 15 residues. The V and J ends lost 3 bases and 3 bases respectively, with 12 bases between them. The germline CDR1 and CDR2 sequences are LNHDA and SQIVND (reference sequence). CDR3 amino acids: CASSIRPSDYNEQFF. The CDR3 coding sequence is TGTGCCAGTAGTATCCGGCCTAGCGACTACAATGAGCAGTTCTTC.

The V and J genes are TRBV5-4 and TRBJ2-3; a possible D gene is TRBD2 (6 bases). The V gene lost 3 bases and the J gene lost 0 bases, with 11 bases spanning the gap. The CDR3 sequence is 15 residues long. Germline values: CDR1 SGHNT, CDR2 YYREEE (reference sequence). CDR3 sequence: CASSSRSGSTDTQYF. Here the CDR3 DNA reads TGTGCCAGCAGCTCCCGTAGCGGAAGCACAGATACGCAGTATTTT.

Turning to this clone: Additional DNA sequences in this sample encode the identical CDR3. The chain links TRBV2 to TRBJ2-7; D may be TRBD1 (6 bases). This CDR3 spans 12 amino acids. CDR1 is SNHLY, CDR2 FYNNEI, per germline. Between the trimmed V and J ends, which lost 2 bases and 4 bases, there was a span of 6 bases. CDR3 amino acids: CASSEQGYEQYF. The CDR3 bases are TGTGCCAGCAGTGAACAGGGGTACGAGCAGTACTTC. The variable domain in full, with the rest retrieved from reference TRBV2 and TRBJ2-7, is EPEVTQTPSHQVTQMGQEVILRCVPISNHLYFYWYRQILGQKVEFLVSFYNNEISEKSEIFDDQFSVERPDGSNFTLKIRSTKLEDSAMYFCASSEQGYEQYFGPGTRLTVT.

This clone was detected once. V usage is TRBV9 and J usage is TRBJ2-5, with 12 positions matching TRBD2. V was clipped by 0 bases and J by 4 bases; unmatched bases: 1. Germline CDR1 is SGDLS and CDR2 is YYNGEE. The CDR3 covers 15 residues. CDR3 DNA sequence: TGTGCCAGCAGCGTAGCTAGCGGGGGGGGAGAGACCCAGTACTTC. Encoded protein: CASSVASGGGETQYF. The full variable domain, rest sourced from reference TRBV9 and TRBJ2-5, is DSGVTQTPKHLITATGQRVTLRCSPRSGDLSVYWYQQSLDQGLQFLIQYYNGEERAKGNILERFSAQQFPDLHSELNLSSLELGDSALYFCASSVASGGGETQYFGPGTRLLVL.

The CDR3 DNA sequence: TGTGCCAGCAGCCCGGGACAGGGGAGAGCCCAGCATTTT. Residues: CASSPGQGRAQHF. This chain links TRBV12-3 or TRBV12-4 with TRBJ1-5; 10 positions agree with TRBD1. The V segment lost 6 bases and the J segment 11 bases; nucleotides outside the gene matches: 7. The length of the CDR3 is 13 residues.

The chain carries TRBV4-3 and TRBJ1-4; D possibly corresponds to TRBD1 (5 bases). Germline V gene lookup returns CDR1 LGHNA and CDR2 YSLEER. V was shortened by 4 bases and J by 4 bases, with 19 bases between the two germline ends. The CDR3 consists of 17 residues. CDR3 nucleotide sequence: TGCGCCAGCAGCCGTTTTGGTGGGGGGGGTCATAATGAAAAACTGTTTTTT. Its protein product is CASSRFGGGGHNEKLFF.

As DNA, the CDR3 is TGTGCCAGCAGCCAATCCGTCGGTAATACGCAGTATTTT. Protein product: CASSQSVGNTQYF. J is TRBJ2-3 and V is TRBV14, with D unresolved. The CDR3 runs 13 residues. V lost 2 bases and J 7 bases, leaving 10 bases between the germline ends. CDR1 and CDR2 from the germline V gene are SGHDN and FVKESK.

The chain uses TRBV6-5 and TRBJ2-2, with D perhaps matching TRBD1 (5 bases). The length of the CDR3 is 16 residues. CDR1 is MNHEY and CDR2 is SVGAGI in the germline V gene. Trimming removed 2 bases from V and 5 bases from J, with 15 bases in between. The CDR3 region is CASSYPRNSGTGELFF. The CDR3 nucleotides read TGTGCCAGCAGTTACCCTCGAAATTCAGGGACCGGGGAGCTGTTTTTT.

The chain uses TRBV12-5 and TRBJ2-3; a weak D match, TRBD1 (5 bases). Between the trimmed V and J ends, which lost 0 bases and 4 bases, there was a span of 11 bases. Germline-derived CDR1 and CDR2 are LGHNT and FRNRAP. The CDR3 covers 15 residues. The DNA of the CDR3 is TGTGCTAGTGGTTTGGTCAGGGCTTGGGCAGATACGCAGTATTTT. Its translation: CASGLVRAWADTQYF.

The V gene is TRBV6-5, the J gene TRBJ1-2; no clear D. The CDR3 spans 15 residues. Looked up from germline, CDR1 is MNHEY and CDR2 is SVGAGI. The V end was cut by 5 bases, the J end by 1 base, with 14 bases between. The CDR3 DNA sequence: TGTGCCAGCAGTCCCCATAGGGAGGGTAACTATGGCTACACCTTC. Its protein is CASSPHREGNYGYTF.

This clone was recorded a few times. J is TRBJ1-1 and V is TRBV19; 7 nucleotides line up with TRBD1. Germline V gene sequence: CDR1 LNHDA, CDR2 SQIVND (reference sequence). The CDR3 runs to 14 residues. Losses at the gene ends were 6 bases for V and 7 bases for J; bases not matched to a gene: 11. The CDR3 sequence is CASRPSPGQIEAFF. The DNA for the CDR3 is TGTGCCAGTAGGCCCTCCCCGGGACAGATTGAAGCTTTCTTT.

The chain couples TRBV9 to TRBJ2-3, with 8 positions matching TRBD2. V gave up 3 bases and J gave up 1 base; unmatched junction bases: 10. This CDR3 contains 17 residues. Germline assignment: CDR1 SGDLS and CDR2 YYNGEE. CDR3 residues: CASSALSGAGGTDTQYF. The DNA for the CDR3 is TGTGCCAGCAGCGCCCTTAGCGGGGCGGGCGGCACAGATACGCAGTATTTT.

V gene TRBV18 combines with J gene TRBJ2-1, with D possibly being TRBD1 (5 bases). Germline CDR1 and CDR2: KGHSH and LQKENI. V gave up 4 bases and J gave up 2 bases, with 12 bases separating them. This CDR3 has 15 residues. The CDR3 DNA sequence: TGTGCCAGCTCACGACGACAGACTCCCTACAATGAGCAGTTCTTC. This translates into CASSRRQTPYNEQFF.

In its sample, this clone was seen a few times. The chain uses TRBV21-1 and TRBJ1-2. TRBV21-1 is noted as a pseudogene. The CDR3 extends over 14 amino acids. CDR3 nucleotide sequence: TGTGCCAGCAGCCCCCCGCGGATAAACTATGGCTACACCTTC. Its protein product is CASSPPRINYGYTF.